The next 19 T cell receptor beta chains were all read from a single sample in a study of graft-versus-host responses after intestinal transplantation. Clones were read by immunoSEQ multiplex PCR, and TCRdb kept only the in-frame ones, dropping some. The sample lists 50,000 to 75,000 clones, 94% occurring once. The antigens these receptors bind are not known. The sample consisted of unstimulated CD4+ T cells sorted from spleen or lymph node cells, taken before transplant. All receptors derive from a human donor who was the organ donor for an intestinal transplant.

The chain is built from TRBV19 and TRBJ1-2, with unresolved D. This CDR3 is built from 14 residues. The V gene's germline CDR1 is LNHDA and CDR2 SQIVND (reference sequence). Trimming pared 5 bases from V and 2 bases from J, leaving 12 bases between. The CDR3 protein is CASSLETGNYGYTF. CDR3 nucleotides: TGTGCCAGTAGTTTGGAGACGGGGAACTATGGCTACACCTTC.

The chain employs TRBV6-1 and TRBJ2-1, with a possible D match to TRBD1 (6 bases). CDR3 length equals 15 residues. From germline, CDR1 is MNHNS and CDR2 SASEGT. The ends were cut back, 4 bases at V and 3 bases at J, with 13 bases in the middle. The CDR3 is CASSGTGLSYNEQFF. Written as DNA, the CDR3 is TGTGCCAGCAGTGGTACAGGGCTCAGCTACAATGAGCAGTTCTTC.

J is TRBJ2-7 and V is TRBV11-2; 12 bases match TRBD2. The CDR3 sequence is 15 residues long. The V and J ends lost 4 bases and 4 bases, in that order; junction bases with no gene match: 5. CDR1 and CDR2 (germline): SGHAT, FQNNGV. Here the CDR3 DNA reads TGTGCCAGCAGCTCCTCTAGCGGGGGGGCATACGAGCAGTACTTC. Its protein is CASSSSSGGAYEQYF.

The J gene is TRBJ2-7, the V gene TRBV6-5; TRBD1 might be the D (6 bases). The CDR3 sequence is 14 residues long. Trimming took off 6 bases at V and 6 bases at J, with 18 bases between the two ends. Germline lookup yields CDR1 MNHEY and CDR2 SVGAGI. CDR3 sequence (DNA): TGTGCCAGCAGCTCGACAGGTTTTTCGGGCGAGCAGTACTTC. This codes for CASSSTGFSGEQYF.

The V call is TRBV5-1, the J call TRBJ2-3; TRBD1 matches 9 bases. CDR3 length: 14 amino acids. The germline V gene has CDR1 SGHRS and CDR2 YFSETQ. V was pared by 4 bases and J by 2 bases, with 2 bases of the junction left unmatched. In DNA form, the CDR3 reads TGCGCCAGCAGCGGACAGGGGTTCACAGATACGCAGTATTTT. It specifies CASSGQGFTDTQYF. Variable domain in full (rest from reference TRBV5-1 and TRBJ2-3): KAGVTQTPRYLIKTRGQQVTLSCSPISGHRSVSWYQQTPGQGLQFLFEYFSETQRNKGNFPGRFSGRQFSNSRSEMNVSTLELGDSALYLCASSGQGFTDTQYFGPGTRLTVL.

The CDR3 sequence is CASRGTDYNSPLHF. The DNA for the CDR3 is TGTGCCAGCAGAGGGACCGATTATAATTCACCCCTCCACTTT. The chain employs TRBV6-5 and TRBJ1-6; tentatively, D is TRBD1 (5 bases). The V end lost 6 bases, the J end lost 4 bases, and 10 bases lay between the germline ends. This CDR3 has 14 residues. Germline assignment: CDR1 MNHEY and CDR2 SVGAGI.

This rearrangement joins TRBV12-5 to TRBJ2-2; 14 bases agree with TRBD2. The J segment lost 5 bases and the V segment lost 2 bases, leaving 4 bases of the junction unmatched. This CDR3 is 17 amino acids long. Germline assignment: CDR1 LGHNT and CDR2 FRNRAP. The CDR3 nucleotides are TGTGCTAGTGGTTTGTGGGGACTAGCGGGGGAAACCGGGGAGCTGTTTTTT. This encodes CASGLWGLAGETGELFF.

The rearrangement uses TRBV11-3 and TRBJ2-2, with D maybe TRBD2 (5 bases). The CDR3 spans 13 residues. The V gene's germline CDR1 is SGHNT and CDR2 YENEEA. V lost 0 bases and J 6 bases, leaving 5 bases between the germline ends. The CDR3 nucleotides are TGTGCCAGCAGCTTAGACGGGGCCGGGGAGCTGTTTTTT. Protein product: CASSLDGAGELFF.

The J gene is TRBJ1-1, the V gene TRBV10-3, with TRBD1 as a possible D gene (6 bases). V lost 6 bases to trimming and J lost 0 bases, with 17 bases between them. Germline CDR1 is ENHRY and CDR2 is SYGVKD. The CDR3 sequence is 16 residues long. For the CDR3, the DNA is TGTGCCATCAGAGACACAGGGACCCCGTTGAACACTGAAGCTTTCTTT. Amino acids: CAIRDTGTPLNTEAFF.

The V call is TRBV6-6, the J call TRBJ1-2; D is possibly TRBD1 (6 bases). Germline V gene sequence: CDR1 MNHNY, CDR2 SVGAGI (reference sequence). This CDR3 is built from 14 residues. Trimming removed 2 bases at V and 5 bases at J, with 12 bases between. The CDR3 spells CASSYAGQHYGYTF. In DNA, the CDR3 is TGTGCCAGCAGTTACGCCGGACAGCATTATGGCTACACCTTC.

The V and J genes are TRBV11-3 and TRBJ2-1; D remains unclear. With 1 base removed from V and 3 bases from J, the gap between germline ends came to 10 bases. Germline V gene data show CDR1 as SGHNT and CDR2 as YENEEA. This CDR3 is built from 15 residues. Here the CDR3 reads CASSLASQNYNEQFF. For the CDR3, the DNA is TGTGCCAGCAGCTTAGCGTCCCAAAACTACAATGAGCAGTTCTTC.

This chain links TRBV7-2 with TRBJ2-6; no clear D gene. V lost 7 bases and J 0 bases, leaving 4 bases between the germline ends. Germline V gene sequence: CDR1 SGHTA, CDR2 FQGNSA. This CDR3 comprises 13 residues. The CDR3 coding sequence is TGTGCCAGCACCCTCTCTGGGGCCAACGTCCTGACTTTC. Protein sequence: CASTLSGANVLTF.

The gene calls are TRBV5-1 and TRBJ1-3; D not resolved. The CDR3 runs 16 residues. CDR1 is SGHRS, CDR2 YFSETQ, per germline. V gave up 0 bases and J gave up 0 bases, with 10 bases separating them. CDR3 bases: TGCGCCAGCAGCTTGGCTGCCATTAGCTCTGGAAACACCATATATTTT. Residues: CASSLAAISSGNTIYF. The full variable domain, in which reference TRBV5-1 and TRBJ1-3 provide the parts outside the CDR3, is KAGVTQTPRYLIKTRGQQVTLSCSPISGHRSVSWYQQTPGQGLQFLFEYFSETQRNKGNFPGRFSGRQFSNSRSEMNVSTLELGDSALYLCASSLAAISSGNTIYFGEGSWLTVV.

This clone appeared a single time. V usage is TRBV7-9 and J usage is TRBJ2-1, with D tentatively TRBD1 (6 bases). The CDR3 runs to 13 residues. V was shortened by 3 bases and J by 4 bases, with 7 bases between the two germline ends. Per germline, CDR1 SEHNR and CDR2 FQNEAQ (reference sequence). CDR3 residues: CASSFTGYNEQFF. In nucleotides, the CDR3 is TGTGCCAGCAGCTTTACAGGGTACAATGAGCAGTTCTTC. Complete variable domain (other parts from reference TRBV7-9 and TRBJ2-1): DTGVSQNPRHKITKRGQNVTFRCDPISEHNRLYWYRQTLGQGPEFLTYFQNEAQLEKSRLLSDRFSAERPKGSFSTLEIQRTEQGDSAMYLCASSFTGYNEQFFGPGTRLTVL.

CDR3 loop: CASGLLGQGLYTQYF. DNA for the CDR3: TGTGCTAGTGGTTTGCTAGGGCAGGGGTTGTATACGCAGTATTTT. V gene TRBV12-5 combines with J gene TRBJ2-3, with a possible D match to TRBD1 (6 bases). The germline V gene encodes CDR1 LGHNT and CDR2 FRNRAP. The CDR3 sequence is 15 residues long. The V gene lost 2 bases and the J gene lost 7 bases, with 16 bases spanning the gap. Supplemented by reference TRBV12-5 and TRBJ2-3, the full variable domain reads DARVTQTPRHKVTEMGQEVTMRCQPILGHNTVFWYRQTMMQGLELLAYFRNRAPLDDSGMPKDRFSAEMPDATLATLKIQPSEPRDSAVYFCASGLLGQGLYTQYFGPGTRLTVL.

The J gene is TRBJ2-3, the V gene TRBV5-1, with TRBD2 matching over 14 bases. This CDR3 region has 14 residues. V shed 5 bases and J 4 bases; nucleotides not matched to a gene: 0. The germline gives CDR1 SGHRS, CDR2 YFSETQ. CDR3 residues: CASRTSGGADTQYF. The CDR3 DNA is TGCGCCAGCAGGACTAGCGGGGGGGCAGATACGCAGTATTTT.

Concerning this clone: A junction end diverges from the germline sequence, so it may reflect a read error. The CDR3 nucleotides read TGTGCTAGCAGCCCCACTGGTCAAGAGACCCAGTACTTC. Translation gives CASSPTGQETQYF. The chain links TRBV7-7 to TRBJ2-5; no reliable D call. Germline V gives CDR1 SSHAT, CDR2 FNYEAQ (reference sequence). The length of the CDR3 is 13 residues.

The chain uses TRBV19 and TRBJ1-2; 9 bases map to TRBD1. Unmatched junction bases numbered 6, after V lost 6 bases and J lost 4 bases. The CDR3 has 14 amino acids. Germline loops: CDR1 LNHDA, CDR2 SQIVND (reference sequence). CDR3 in amino acids: CASRLTGGSYGYTF. DNA of the CDR3: TGTGCCAGTAGACTGACAGGGGGGTCCTATGGCTACACCTTC.

This rearrangement joins TRBV9 to TRBJ1-1, with 8 nucleotides matching TRBD1. Losses at the gene ends were 0 bases for V and 2 bases for J; bases not matched to a gene: 3. From germline, CDR1 is SGDLS and CDR2 YYNGEE. The CDR3 length is 15 residues. CDR3 protein: CASSVVGQGNTEAFF. The CDR3 DNA follows: TGTGCCAGCAGCGTAGTTGGACAGGGTAACACTGAAGCTTTCTTT.